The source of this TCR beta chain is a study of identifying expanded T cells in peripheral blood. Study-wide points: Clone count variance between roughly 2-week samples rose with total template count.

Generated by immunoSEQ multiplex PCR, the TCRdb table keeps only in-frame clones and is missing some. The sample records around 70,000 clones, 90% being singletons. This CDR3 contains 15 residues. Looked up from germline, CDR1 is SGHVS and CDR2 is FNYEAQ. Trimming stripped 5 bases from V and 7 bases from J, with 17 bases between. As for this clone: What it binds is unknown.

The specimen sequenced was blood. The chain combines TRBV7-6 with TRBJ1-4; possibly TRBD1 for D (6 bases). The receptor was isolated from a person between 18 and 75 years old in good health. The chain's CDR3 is CASSPGQRGFEKLFF. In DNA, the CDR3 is TGTGCCAGCAGCCCAGGACAAAGGGGGTTTGAAAAACTGTTTTTT.